This T cell receptor beta chain was identified during a study of T cell responses to AZD1222 COVID-19 vaccine. With regard to this clone: What it binds is unknown.

Measured with immunoSEQ multiplex PCR; TCRdb has only the in-frame clones, and not every one. The data show 150,000 to 200,000 clones, with approximately 95% seen just once and roughly 3.9% held by the top ten. General study results and limits: Repertoire collection took place solely once the T cell response had peaked.

This receptor was taken from an adult in good health. Sequenced material: peripheral blood, taken on day 0 of AZD1222 vaccination.

This CDR3 is CASSSIATNEKLFF. CDR3 DNA: TGTGCCAGCAGCTCGATTGCAACTAATGAAAAACTGTTTTTT. The chain carries TRBV5-5 and TRBJ1-4; D is undetermined. V lost 3 bases and J lost 0, with 6 bases in between. The CDR3 spans 14 residues. CDR1 and CDR2 (germline): SGHKS, YYEKEE (reference sequence). The variable domain in full, with the rest retrieved from reference TRBV5-5 and TRBJ1-4, is DAGVTQSPTHLIKTRGQQVTLRCSPISGHKSVSWYQQVLGQGPQFIFQYYEKEERGRGNFPDRFSARQFPNYSSELNVNALLLGDSALYLCASSSIATNEKLFFGSGTQLSVL.